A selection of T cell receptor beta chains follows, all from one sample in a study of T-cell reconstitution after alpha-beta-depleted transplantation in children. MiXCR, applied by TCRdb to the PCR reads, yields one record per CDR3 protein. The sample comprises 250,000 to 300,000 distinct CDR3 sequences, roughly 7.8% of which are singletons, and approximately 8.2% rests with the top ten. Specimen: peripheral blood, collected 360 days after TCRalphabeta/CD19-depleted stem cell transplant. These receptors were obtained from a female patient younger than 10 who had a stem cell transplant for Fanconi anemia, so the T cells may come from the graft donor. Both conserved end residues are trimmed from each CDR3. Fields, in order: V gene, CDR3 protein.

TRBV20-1 SALRGLNTGELF
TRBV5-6 ASSLQAARNNEQF
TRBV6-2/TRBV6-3 ASSGQGSFYEQY
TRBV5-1 ASSSQGRMEKLF
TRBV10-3 AISDTSGLGDTQY
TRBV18 ASSLVGRLASQDTQY
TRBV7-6 ASSPDRSYNEQF
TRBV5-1 ASSFRVSYEQY
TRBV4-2 ASSQRDYFYEQY
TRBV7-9 ASSLDGWGGDEQF
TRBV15 ATSRDGSTGINYGYT
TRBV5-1 ASSSGTGGGRWYEQY
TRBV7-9 ASSLGTGKIQPQH
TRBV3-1 ASSPSGTRTDTQY
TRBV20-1 SAKGAGTGAFYGYT
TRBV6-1 ASSDQGSGNTIY
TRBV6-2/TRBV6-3 ASTRDRGQDTQY
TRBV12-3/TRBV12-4 ASSSRQGAGQETQY
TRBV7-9 ASSLEPGRTQY
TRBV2 ASSDAGTGLYNEQF
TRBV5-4 ASSMWETEAF
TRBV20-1 SARDWKGYSNQPQH
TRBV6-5 ASSYSNIQGVETQY
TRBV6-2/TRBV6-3 ASSYGGVAYEQY
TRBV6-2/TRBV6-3 ASRRDLTLVPTNEQF
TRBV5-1 ASSEYRGVTEAF
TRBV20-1 SAPGQGLSYT
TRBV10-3 AISVTGRESYEQY
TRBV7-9 ASSLVGPDYGYT
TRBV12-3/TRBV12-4 ASSLGGDRGFNQPQH
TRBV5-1 ASSLGLAGGPTDTQY
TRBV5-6 ASSLATSGGGNEQF
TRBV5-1 ASSFSSIPQETQY
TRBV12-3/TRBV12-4 ASSLEGHTEAF
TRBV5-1 ASRLVAGQETQY
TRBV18 ASSPAGYNTEAF
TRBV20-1 SARAIRDNSPGELF
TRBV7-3 ASSLGKGEQAKNIQY
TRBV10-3 AIKSRQEVYEQY
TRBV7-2 ASSWRNQPQH
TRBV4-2 ASSQEGRYKSSTDTQY
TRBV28 ATRQGPNEQF
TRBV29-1 NYILQGFYEQY
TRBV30 AWGFTGELF
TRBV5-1 ASSPGLAGGAPYNEQF
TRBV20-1 SARGRLGYSNQPQH
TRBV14 ASSRDSNRYNEQF
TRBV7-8 ALSDRGLTDTQY
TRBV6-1 AGVSGGITTDTQY
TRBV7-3 ASSLTGGTYNEQF
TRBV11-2 ASSFYSTEAF
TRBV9 ASGGQPISPLH
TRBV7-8 ASSLALRAAQETQY
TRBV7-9 ASSLVRTDTEAF
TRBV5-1 ASSLEIQETQY